This T cell receptor beta chain derives from a study of blood T cell repertoires in COVID-19. On the study more broadly: COVID-19 samples, acute and convalescent, were from the United States, Italy and Spain. Nucleic acid was either cDNA or gDNA, and it came from T cells, B-cell-depleted T cells, or PBMCs.

Per the authors' pipeline: Cell counts per sample came from amplifying reference gene primers. The assay was immunoSEQ multiplex PCR, and TCRdb's table has in-frame clones only and misses some. V and J calls and clone size are given by that table; D and trimming were obtained from the DNA. The sample lists over 140,000 clones, around 82% seen once, with 3% to 4.5% in the top ten. There are 11 residues in the CDR3. Deletions cut 7 bases from V and 9 bases from J, with 12 bases between. CDR1 MNHEY and CDR2 SVGAGI come from the germline V gene. The chain employs TRBV6-5 and TRBJ1-1; possibly TRBD1 for D (6 bases). The TCR comes from a woman in her sixties with acute or convalescent COVID-19. The source material was peripheral blood. CDR3 sequence: CASIRGHQAFF. Here the CDR3 DNA reads TGTGCCAGCATAAGGGGACACCAAGCTTTCTTT.